The rows below give T cell receptor beta chains drawn from one sample of a study of blood T cell repertoires in COVID-19. The data were produced by immunoSEQ multiplex PCR, yet TCRdb's version contains in-frame clones alone and is incomplete. Among approximately 120,000 clones listed, nearly 90% were seen once. Material: peripheral blood. The receptors originated from a woman of 80 years or more with acute or convalescent COVID-19. Both conserved end residues are trimmed from each CDR3.

V	J	CDR3
TRBV5-1	TRBJ2-4	ASSFSSTENIQY
TRBV9	TRBJ2-5	ASSVETGWQTQY
TRBV28	TRBJ2-3	ASSSGLAGGLLTDTQY
TRBV5-1	TRBJ1-3	ASSPLDRGRNTIY
TRBV5-1	TRBJ1-6	ASSLAGDSPLH
TRBV18	TRBJ1-6	ASSPRGTAASGLH
TRBV11-2	TRBJ2-7	ASSPAVNPYEQY
TRBV6-5	TRBJ1-4	ATRPGLINEKLF
TRBV6-5	TRBJ1-2	ASSYSAGEGYT
TRBV6-1	TRBJ2-3	ASSERTGDTQY
TRBV18	TRBJ1-1	ASSPGGLGTEAF
TRBV19	TRBJ1-2	ASSLTEIYGYT
TRBV28	TRBJ1-6	ASTAGQRQHSPLH
TRBV11-2	TRBJ2-5	ASSPGLAGAWETQY
TRBV4-1	TRBJ2-5	ASSQRLAVYQETQY
TRBV20-1	TRBJ1-2	SARTSRIGA
TRBV4-3	TRBJ1-2	ASSQDFKRTASNYGYT
TRBV23-1	TRBJ2-7	ASSQSNLYEQY
TRBV29-1	TRBJ1-1	SVVKGTEAF
TRBV18	TRBJ2-3	ASSHRERTDTQY
TRBV27	TRBJ1-2	ASSLRGYGYT
TRBV11-2	TRBJ1-6	ASSLSRGSPLH
TRBV18	TRBJ2-7	ASSPPGGSYEQY
TRBV6-6	TRBJ1-2	ASSYSNVRNGYT
TRBV7-3	TRBJ2-2	ASSPRQGASTGELF
TRBV20-1	TRBJ1-2	SASKTGTGGYT
TRBV7-2	TRBJ2-2	ASSLRVLPNTGELF
TRBV7-2	TRBJ1-3	ASSLVGGGRSSGNTIY
TRBV2	TRBJ2-7	ASRESYYEQY
TRBV12-3/TRBV12-4	TRBJ2-3	ASSSPFDTQY
TRBV7-2	TRBJ1-2	ASSPEGPQLDGYT
TRBV5-1	TRBJ2-5	ASSLGQGTQETQY
TRBV28	TRBJ2-2	ASWGRQGDTGELF
TRBV5-1	TRBJ2-2	ASSLRMGSGLAGGSNTGELF
TRBV5-1	TRBJ2-1	ASRTSGTRGYNEQF
TRBV19	TRBJ2-5	ASSRGRGETQY
TRBV12-5	TRBJ2-7	ASGFFNEQY
TRBV19	TRBJ1-5	ASMDYSNQPQH
TRBV6-2/TRBV6-3	TRBJ2-3	ASSAAGGGPPDTQY
TRBV19	TRBJ2-1	ASSISRYNEQF
TRBV9	TRBJ1-6	ASSPRTGNSPLH
TRBV4-1	TRBJ1-2	ASSQDLGRGTYGYT
TRBV19	TRBJ2-1	ASSIGGHRNEQF
TRBV12-3/TRBV12-4	TRBJ1-5	ASSFLENQPQH
TRBV5-8	TRBJ2-2	ASSLNRPGWNTGELF
TRBV7-2	TRBJ2-1	ASSAQGSDYNEQF
TRBV5-1	TRBJ2-4	ASRPADKNIQY
TRBV3-1/TRBV3-2	TRBJ2-6	ASSQGTGSGANVLT
TRBV27	TRBJ1-5	ASRGQGGRGNQPQH
TRBV10-1	TRBJ1-4	ASSGPGIGEKLF
TRBV5-1	TRBJ1-1	ASKAGGIMNTEAF